This entry is about one T cell receptor (beta chain). Its antigen is as yet unknown. TCRdb's table, derived via immunoSEQ multiplex PCR, lists solely in-frame clones and lacks some. The sample has about 77,000 clones; 85% to 95% are singletons. The data were obtained in a study of OX40 agonist ivuxolimab in advanced cancers. The study, taken as a whole, reports: With doses of 0.1 to 3.0 mg/kg, CD4+ and CD8+ blood T cells had undergone clonal expansion by week 6. Among the nonresponders, some also had low normalized T-cell clonal expansion.

Germline values: CDR1 MNHNY, CDR2 SVGAGI (reference sequence). The V end lost 6 bases, the J end lost 8 bases, and 14 bases lay between the germline ends. The CDR3 runs 13 residues. The TCR originated in an adult with an advanced solid tumor such as melanoma, head and neck, liver or kidney cancer. The sequenced sample was CD4+ or CD8+ T cells sorted from blood, obtained in a trial of the OX40 agonist ivuxolimab. V and J are TRBV6-6 and TRBJ2-1; a weak D match, TRBD2 (6 bases). The CDR3 bases are TGTGCCAGCAGGTCTAGCGTGGAAGATGAGCAGTTCTTC. Translating gives CASRSSVEDEQFF.